This TCR beta chain appears in the sequencing data of a study of T cell repertoires in cytomegalovirus infection. Points on this clonotype: Its matching antigen is unknown.

The CDR3 runs to 14 residues. V was trimmed by 1 base and J by 3 bases, leaving 10 bases between them. Each CDR3 protein gets one entry after TCRdb re-called the reads with MiXCR. The data contain about 330,000 distinct CDR3 sequences, just under 35% of them seen just once; the ten biggest clones take up less than 15%. This chain connects TRBV12-3 or TRBV12-4 to TRBJ2-7; D is undetermined. The specimen was cultured PBMCs, collected from culture after CMV antigen stimulation. The sequence was collected from a human donor in good health (CMV status not recorded). Some clones in this sample may be carry-over from other donors' samples. As DNA, the CDR3 is TGTGCCAGCAGTTTAGGAGCGTTTGACTACGAGCAGTACTTC. Protein sequence: CASSLGAFDYEQYF.